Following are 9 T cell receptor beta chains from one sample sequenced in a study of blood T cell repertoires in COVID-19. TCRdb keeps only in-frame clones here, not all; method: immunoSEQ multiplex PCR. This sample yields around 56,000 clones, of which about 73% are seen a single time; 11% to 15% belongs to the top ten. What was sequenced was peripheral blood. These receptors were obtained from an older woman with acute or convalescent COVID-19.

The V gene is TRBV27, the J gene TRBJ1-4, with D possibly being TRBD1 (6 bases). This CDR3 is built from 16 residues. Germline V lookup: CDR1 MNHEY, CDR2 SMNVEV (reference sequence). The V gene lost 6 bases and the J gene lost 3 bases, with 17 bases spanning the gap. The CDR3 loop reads CASRQGAKGANEKLFF. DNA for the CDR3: TGTGCCAGCAGACAGGGAGCCAAGGGGGCTAATGAAAAACTGTTTTTT.

Here the CDR3 reads CASSYSREWRGGMDTQYF. The DNA of the CDR3 is TGTGCCAGCAGTTACTCTCGGGAGTGGCGGGGGGGCATGGATACGCAGTATTTT. J is TRBJ2-3 and V is TRBV6-2 or TRBV6-3, with 9 bases identical to TRBD2. The V and J ends lost 0 bases and 6 bases, in that order; junction bases with no gene match: 13. Germline-derived CDR1 and CDR2 are MNHEY and SVGEGT. The CDR3 length is 18 residues.

This chain's CDR3 is CASSIALLTGSEKLFF. CDR3 in DNA: TGTGCCAGTAGTATAGCCCTCCTGACAGGGAGTGAAAAACTGTTTTTT. The V gene is TRBV19, the J gene TRBJ1-4; 7 bases fit TRBD1. Per the germline V gene, CDR1 is LNHDA and CDR2 is SQIVND (reference sequence). CDR3 length equals 16 residues. The ends lost 1 base at V and 7 bases at J; junction bases unmatched: 9.

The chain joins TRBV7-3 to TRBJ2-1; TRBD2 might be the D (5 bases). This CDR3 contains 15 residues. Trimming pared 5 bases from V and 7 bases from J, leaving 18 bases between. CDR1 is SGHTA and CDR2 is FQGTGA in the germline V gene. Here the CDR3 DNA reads TGTGCCAGCAGCGCACCGTCGGAAAGGAGGAATGAGCAGTTCTTC. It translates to CASSAPSERRNEQFF.

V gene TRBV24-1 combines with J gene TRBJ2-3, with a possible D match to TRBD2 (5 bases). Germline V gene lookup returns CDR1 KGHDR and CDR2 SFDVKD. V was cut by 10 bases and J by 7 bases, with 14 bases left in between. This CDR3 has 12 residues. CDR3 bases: TGTGCCACTGGCACTGCCGGGAATACGCAGTATTTT. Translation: CATGTAGNTQYF.

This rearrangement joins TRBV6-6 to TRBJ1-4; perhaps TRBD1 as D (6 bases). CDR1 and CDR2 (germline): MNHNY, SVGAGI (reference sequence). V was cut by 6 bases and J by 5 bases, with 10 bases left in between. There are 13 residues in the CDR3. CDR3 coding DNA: TGTGCCAGCAGAACCGGGACAAATGAAAAACTGTTTTTT. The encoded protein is CASRTGTNEKLFF.

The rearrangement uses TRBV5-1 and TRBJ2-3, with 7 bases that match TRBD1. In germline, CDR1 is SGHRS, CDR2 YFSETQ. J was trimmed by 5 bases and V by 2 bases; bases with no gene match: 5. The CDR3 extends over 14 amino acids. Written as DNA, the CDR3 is TGCGCCAGCAGCTTTCGACAGGGTAAAGATACGCAGTATTTT. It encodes CASSFRQGKDTQYF.

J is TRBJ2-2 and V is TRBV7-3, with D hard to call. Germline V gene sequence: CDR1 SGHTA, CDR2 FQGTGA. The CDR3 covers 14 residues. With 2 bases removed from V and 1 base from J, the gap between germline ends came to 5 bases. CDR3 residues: CASSLLLNTGELFF. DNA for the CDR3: TGTGCCAGCAGCTTACTACTGAACACCGGGGAGCTGTTTTTT.

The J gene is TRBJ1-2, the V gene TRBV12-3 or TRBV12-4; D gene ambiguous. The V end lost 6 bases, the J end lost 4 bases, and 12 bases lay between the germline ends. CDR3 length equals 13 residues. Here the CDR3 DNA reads TGTGCCAGCAGACCCTTCATGAGCTATGGCTACACCTTC. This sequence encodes CASRPFMSYGYTF.